These 28 T cell receptor beta chains originate from one sample sequenced in a study of PD-1 blockade in classical Hodgkin lymphoma (dated by TCRdb to about 2020). The library came from the immunoSEQ multiplex PCR assay. The table comes from immuneACCESS by way of TCRdb, which keeps in-frame sequences with V and J called. Part of the clones is missing from these tables; in studies checked, under half for an unresolved V gene and the rest for unknown reasons. The sample records 25,000 to 35,000 clones, approximately 65% of which are singletons. Approximately 4% of the sample lies in the top ten. The time point label for this specimen denotes: cycle 4 day 1 (C4D1), after around six weeks of nivolumab. Relapse after autologous stem cell transplantation had occurred in all trial patients, and cohorts A, B and C were distinguished by prior brentuximab vedotin exposure. Sequencing used peripheral blood mononuclear cells (PBMCs), obtained before the fourth cycle of nivolumab. The receptors stem from a human donor with classical Hodgkin lymphoma.

This clone was counted a few times. This chain links TRBV12-5 with TRBJ1-5; 7 nucleotides line up with TRBD1. J was trimmed by 7 bases and V by 0 bases; bases with no gene match: 9. Germline V lookup: CDR1 LGHNT, CDR2 FRNRAP. There are 16 residues in the CDR3. In nucleotides, the CDR3 is TGTGCTAGTGGTTTGGTACTGGGGACAGCTGCCCAGCCCCAGCATTTT. Translation gives CASGLVLGTAAQPQHF.

The V call is TRBV30, the J call TRBJ1-1; TRBD1 matches 9 bases. CDR1 is GTSNPN, CDR2 SVGIG, per germline (reference sequence). The CDR3 consists of 14 residues. The V segment lost 3 bases and the J segment 5 bases; nucleotides outside the gene matches: 7. The CDR3 sequence: CAWSAGTGNTEAFF. CDR3 nucleotide sequence: TGTGCCTGGAGCGCCGGGACAGGGAATACTGAAGCTTTCTTT.

The V gene is TRBV5-5, the J gene TRBJ1-1, with 7 positions matching TRBD1. CDR3 length equals 14 residues. Germline V lookup: CDR1 SGHKS, CDR2 YYEKEE (reference sequence). Trimming at V came to 4 bases and at J to 1 base, leaving 4 bases not matched to a gene. Written as DNA, the CDR3 is TGTGCCAGCAGCGTTACAGGGGAGAACACTGAAGCTTTCTTT. This encodes CASSVTGENTEAFF.

This clone has a handful of counts. This chain connects TRBV4-1 to TRBJ2-1, with unresolved D. This CDR3 is built from 14 residues. Germline V gene lookup returns CDR1 MGHRA and CDR2 YSYEKL. V was trimmed by 2 bases and J by 5 bases, leaving 10 bases between them. In DNA, the CDR3 is TGCGCCAGCAGCCAAAGAGGACGGGACAATGAGCAGTTCTTC. Translation gives CASSQRGRDNEQFF.

The chain recombines TRBV4-2 with TRBJ2-4; D assignment may be TRBD1 or TRBD2 (5 bases each). Trimming took 1 base from V and 3 from J, leaving 16 bases between them. CDR1 and CDR2 (germline): LGHNA, YNFKEQ. This CDR3 region has 17 residues. DNA of the CDR3: TGTGCCAGCAGCCAAGCGGACCGGGGCCTTGGCAAAAACATTCAGTACTTC. Encoded protein: CASSQADRGLGKNIQYF.

In nucleotides, the CDR3 is TGTGCCAGCAGCTTAGACCCGAGCTCCTACAATGAGCAGTTCTTC. Its translation: CASSLDPSSYNEQFF. The rearrangement joins TRBV7-6 to TRBJ2-1; no clear D. Germline CDR1 is SGHVS and CDR2 is FNYEAQ. V dropped 1 base and J dropped 0 bases, with 7 bases sitting between them. This CDR3 is built from 15 residues.

This clone came up a few times. The chain couples TRBV29-1 to TRBJ1-1; 7 bases map to TRBD1. CDR3 length: 12 amino acids. Looked up from germline, CDR1 is SQVTM and CDR2 is ANQGSEA. With 3 bases clipped from V and 5 bases from J, the junction kept 3 bases outside the gene matches. The chain's CDR3 is CSVDRGRTEAFF. The CDR3 nucleotides read TGCAGCGTTGACAGGGGGAGGACTGAAGCTTTCTTT.

Points on this clone: The junction departs from germline at one end; a sequencing error may be responsible. This sequence joins TRBV5-4 and TRBJ1-1, with D unclear. This CDR3 comprises 14 residues. Germline V gene sequence: CDR1 SGHNT, CDR2 YYREEE (reference sequence). CDR3 coding DNA: TGCGCCAGCAGCCCCAGCCTGATGAACACTGAAGCTTTCTTT. Protein product: CASSPSLMNTEAFF.

The chain uses TRBV30 and TRBJ2-6; 9 positions match TRBD1. V gave up 0 bases and J gave up 4 bases; unmatched junction bases: 16. CDR1 and CDR2 from the germline V gene are GTSNPN and SVGIG (reference sequence). This CDR3 contains 20 residues. The CDR3 here is CAWSVLVIGTGKTGANVLTF. The CDR3 DNA follows: TGTGCCTGGAGTGTACTGGTTATCGGGACAGGGAAAACCGGGGCCAACGTCCTGACTTTC.

The chain links TRBV19 to TRBJ1-6; no clear D. V lost 4 bases to trimming and J lost 8 bases, with 6 bases between them. CDR1 and CDR2 (germline): LNHDA, SQIVND (reference sequence). The CDR3 sequence is 12 residues long. The CDR3 protein is CASSNRDSPLHF. CDR3 DNA: TGTGCCAGTAGTAACCGAGATTCACCCCTCCACTTT.

The chain couples TRBV18 to TRBJ1-1; no definite D call. The CDR3 spans 14 residues. V was pared by 1 base and J by 4 bases, with 10 bases between. Germline CDR1 is KGHSH and CDR2 is LQKENI. CDR3 nucleotide sequence: TGTGCCAGCTCACCACGTTTCGGTAGCACTGAAGCTTTCTTT. Residues: CASSPRFGSTEAFF.

V gene TRBV6-4 combines with J gene TRBJ2-2, with unresolved D. The V and J ends lost 6 bases and 8 bases respectively, with 13 bases between them. The CDR3 is 13 residues long. Germline V CDR1 and CDR2: MRHNA, SNTAGT. The CDR3 spells CASSIRQDGELFF. The CDR3 bases are TGTGCCAGCAGCATTAGGCAGGATGGGGAGCTGTTTTTT.

The V call is TRBV2, the J call TRBJ2-7; the match to TRBD1 covers 8 bases. The CDR3 sequence is 14 residues long. Germline V gene lookup returns CDR1 SNHLY and CDR2 FYNNEI. V shed 8 bases and J 4 bases; nucleotides not matched to a gene: 10. CDR3 sequence: CASFGGTGLYEQYF. In DNA form, the CDR3 reads TGTGCCAGCTTTGGGGGGACAGGTCTTTACGAGCAGTACTTC.

J is TRBJ2-6 and V is TRBV7-3; tentative D call: TRBD1 (6 bases). The CDR3 has 17 amino acids. V lost 1 base to trimming and J lost 4 bases, with 14 bases between them. Germline CDR1 and CDR2: SGHTA and FQGTGA. CDR3 nucleotide sequence: TGTGCCAGCAGCTTAAATCCAGGGGTTGAAGGGGCCAACGTCCTGACTTTC. Its protein product is CASSLNPGVEGANVLTF.

V is TRBV9 and J is TRBJ2-7, with D possibly being TRBD2 (6 bases). The V end was cut by 3 bases, the J end by 5 bases, with 15 bases between. The CDR3 spans 14 residues. Germline CDR1 SGDLS, CDR2 YYNGEE. The CDR3 DNA reads as TGTGCCAGCAGCGGGCCCCTCCCGGGGGACGAGCAGTACTTC. Protein: CASSGPLPGDEQYF. Filled out from reference TRBV9 and TRBJ2-7, the complete variable domain reads DSGVTQTPKHLITATGQRVTLRCSPRSGDLSVYWYQQSLDQGLQFLIQYYNGEERAKGNILERFSAQQFPDLHSELNLSSLELGDSALYFCASSGPLPGDEQYFGPGTRLTVT.

The chain couples TRBV19 to TRBJ1-1; tentatively, D is TRBD1 (5 bases). With 6 bases removed from V and 6 bases from J, the gap between germline ends came to 17 bases. Per the germline V gene, CDR1 is LNHDA and CDR2 is SQIVND (reference sequence). There are 14 residues in the CDR3. Here the CDR3 DNA reads TGTGCCAGTAGACGAGTGGGTGGGGGGGCTGAAGCTTTCTTT. This codes for CASRRVGGGAEAFF.

The genes are TRBV6-6 and TRBJ1-6; the D is unclear. V was cut by 7 bases and J by 11 bases, with 21 bases left in between. The germline V gene encodes CDR1 MNHNY and CDR2 SVGAGI (reference sequence). The CDR3 runs 15 residues. The CDR3 is CASTQPGVPNPPLHF. CDR3 nucleotide sequence: TGTGCCAGCACCCAACCCGGGGTACCGAACCCACCCCTCCACTTT.

The chain employs TRBV19 and TRBJ1-2; D remains unclear. This CDR3 has 13 amino acids. From germline, CDR1 is LNHDA and CDR2 SQIVND (reference sequence). V was clipped by 5 bases and J by 4 bases, with 11 bases between them. This CDR3 is CASSGMALYGYTF. The CDR3 DNA follows: TGTGCCAGTAGTGGGATGGCCCTCTATGGCTACACCTTC.

The rearrangement joins TRBV19 to TRBJ2-7; 10 bases are a match to TRBD1. The CDR3 covers 15 residues. The germline gives CDR1 LNHDA, CDR2 SQIVND (reference sequence). The V gene end was trimmed by 5 bases and the J gene end by 2 bases; junction bases not matched to a gene: 6. Written as DNA, the CDR3 is TGTGCCAGTAGTCAGGACAGGGGGGCCACCTACGAGCAGTACTTC. Translated, it gives CASSQDRGATYEQYF.

The gene calls are TRBV29-1 and TRBJ2-7; 7 bases line up with TRBD1. The length of the CDR3 is 15 residues. Germline V gene data show CDR1 as SQVTM and CDR2 as ANQGSEA. With V trimmed by 3 bases and J by 2 bases, 10 bases remained unmatched. CDR3 DNA sequence: TGCAGCGTTGATCGTTATTGGCAGGGGGCCTACGAGCAGTACTTC. Its protein product is CSVDRYWQGAYEQYF.

Only a few counts were recorded for this clone. V is TRBV2 and J is TRBJ1-2; TRBD1 matches 8 bases. V was clipped by 4 bases and J by 8 bases; unmatched bases: 3. This CDR3 region has 12 residues. Germline CDR1 is SNHLY and CDR2 is FYNNEI. The CDR3 loop reads CASSATGVGYTF. CDR3 nucleotide sequence: TGTGCCAGCAGTGCGACAGGGGTCGGCTACACCTTC.

This clone is medium-sized (0.01 to 0.1%) within its sample. The CDR3: CASSYEAASEQYF. The CDR3 DNA follows: TGTGCCAGCAGTTACGAGGCAGCTTCCGAGCAGTACTTC. The chain joins TRBV6-6 to TRBJ2-7, with D hard to call. CDR3 length: 13 amino acids. Deletions cut 2 bases from V and 6 bases from J, with 11 bases between. Germline V gene lookup returns CDR1 MNHNY and CDR2 SVGAGI (reference sequence).

The chain recombines TRBV10-3 with TRBJ2-1; D is undetermined. V gave up 2 bases and J gave up 2 bases, with 13 bases separating them. The CDR3 consists of 16 residues. CDR1 is ENHRY and CDR2 is SYGVKD in the germline V gene. The CDR3 sequence: CAISEEGKGTYNEQFF. The CDR3 coding sequence is TGTGCCATCAGTGAGGAAGGGAAGGGTACCTACAATGAGCAGTTCTTC.

This chain links TRBV13 with TRBJ2-3, with 9 bases aligning to TRBD1. Germline-derived CDR1 and CDR2 are PRHDT and FYEKMQ (reference sequence). The CDR3 is 14 amino acids. The V gene end was trimmed by 5 bases and the J gene end by 4 bases; junction bases not matched to a gene: 4. DNA of the CDR3: TGTGCCAGCAGCCCTCGACAGGGGGCAGATACGCAGTATTTT. Its protein is CASSPRQGADTQYF.

This chain joins TRBV9 and TRBJ1-4; D is unresolved. Deletions cut 3 bases from V and 7 bases from J, with 16 bases between. Per germline, CDR1 SGDLS and CDR2 YYNGEE. This CDR3 has 15 residues. Written as DNA, the CDR3 is TGTGCCAGCAGCGCTACATCAGGAGGCGGTGAAAAACTGTTTTTT. Its translation is CASSATSGGGEKLFF.

The rearrangement joins TRBV28 to TRBJ2-7; 7 bases match TRBD2. Germline V gene data show CDR1 as MDHEN and CDR2 as SYDVKM. This CDR3 spans 15 amino acids. The V segment lost 2 bases and the J segment 5 bases; nucleotides outside the gene matches: 9. CDR3 amino acids: CASSLPTGGFNEQYF. In DNA, the CDR3 is TGTGCCAGCAGTTTACCCACGGGGGGATTCAACGAGCAGTACTTC.

This chain uses TRBV10-3 with TRBJ1-5; D call uncertain. V was shortened by 8 bases and J by 4 bases, with 12 bases between the two germline ends. The CDR3 sequence is 13 residues long. Germline CDR1 reads ENHRY; CDR2 reads SYGVKD. CDR3 sequence (DNA): TGTGCCATCGCTGCCCAACAAAATCAGCCCCAGCATTTT. Translation: CAIAAQQNQPQHF.

This chain links TRBV5-1 with TRBJ1-1, with 7 positions matching TRBD1. This CDR3 is built from 13 residues. V trimming: 4 bases; J trimming: 4 bases; junction bases outside the gene matches: 4. Per the germline V gene, CDR1 is SGHRS and CDR2 is YFSETQ. The CDR3: CASSPTGTTEAFF. Written as DNA, the CDR3 is TGCGCCAGCAGCCCGACAGGGACCACTGAAGCTTTCTTT. Complete variable domain (other parts from reference TRBV5-1 and TRBJ1-1): KAGVTQTPRYLIKTRGQQVTLSCSPISGHRSVSWYQQTPGQGLQFLFEYFSETQRNKGNFPGRFSGRQFSNSRSEMNVSTLELGDSALYLCASSPTGTTEAFFGQGTRLTVV.